The 7 T cell receptor beta chains given below trace back to one sample, sequenced in a study of chemoradiotherapy in HPV16-positive cancers. Clones were sequenced by immunoSEQ multiplex PCR, and TCRdb holds only the in-frame ones, with some missing. This sample has roughly 4,100 clones, with 80% to 85% found just once. The sample in question was tumor tissue, obtained from a patient who underwent chemoradiotherapy. The receptors here all came from a human donor with HPV-associated anogenital cancer.

The chain links TRBV5-8 to TRBJ2-1; D possibly corresponds to TRBD2 (5 bases). CDR1 and CDR2 (germline): SGHTS, YDEGEE. The V and J ends lost 3 bases and 8 bases respectively, with 12 bases between them. The CDR3 is 13 amino acids. CDR3 coding DNA: TGTGCCAGCAGCTCCCGAGCGGTATATGAGCAGTTCTTC. Its protein is CASSSRAVYEQFF.

The chain links TRBV5-1 to TRBJ1-3; D may be TRBD1 (6 bases). Trimming left V 4 bases short and J 1 base short, with 15 bases between. The germline CDR1 and CDR2 sequences are SGHRS and YFSETQ. The CDR3 is 16 residues long. This chain's CDR3 is CASSGTGLGSGNTIYF. CDR3 coding DNA: TGCGCCAGCAGCGGAACAGGGCTCGGGTCTGGAAACACCATATATTTT.

This chain links TRBV7-9 with TRBJ2-3; TRBD2 matches 10 bases. The CDR3 is 16 residues long. The V gene end was trimmed by 5 bases and the J gene end by 1 base; junction bases not matched to a gene: 6. CDR1 SEHNR and CDR2 FQNEAQ come from the germline V gene (reference sequence). In nucleotides, the CDR3 is TGTGCCAGCAGCCCAAGCGGGGGGGCGGGCACAGATACGCAGTATTTT. Translation: CASSPSGGAGTDTQYF.

This clone has just a few counts. This chain uses TRBV5-5 with TRBJ2-7; 7 bases align to TRBD1. Germline CDR1 reads SGHKS; CDR2 reads YYEKEE (reference sequence). V lost 5 bases, J lost 0 bases, and 5 bases stayed unmatched. This CDR3 is 14 amino acids long. This CDR3 reads CASRRGQSSYEQYF. For the CDR3, the DNA is TGTGCCAGCAGACGGGGACAGAGCTCCTACGAGCAGTACTTC.

The chain is built from TRBV6-5 and TRBJ2-5, with D perhaps matching TRBD2 (7 bases). The CDR3 runs to 16 residues. Trimming pared 0 bases from V and 4 bases from J, leaving 15 bases between. Looked up from germline, CDR1 is MNHEY and CDR2 is SVGAGI. In nucleotides, the CDR3 is TGTGCCAGCAGTTACTCTGGGGGGGGCTGGGGAGAGACCCAGTACTTC. It specifies CASSYSGGGWGETQYF.

The CDR3 spells CAISGGGEETDTQYF. The CDR3 coding sequence is TGTGCCATCAGTGGCGGGGGGGAGGAAACAGATACGCAGTATTTT. The chain links TRBV10-3 to TRBJ2-3; 9 bases match TRBD2. The length of the CDR3 is 15 residues. Per the germline V gene, CDR1 is ENHRY and CDR2 is SYGVKD. V lost 4 bases and J lost 3; bases outside the gene matches: 5.

This clone was found a few times. The chain carries TRBV2 and TRBJ2-7, with D unresolved. V lost 2 bases and J lost 2, with 16 bases in between. There are 16 residues in the CDR3. Per germline, CDR1 SNHLY and CDR2 FYNNEI. The CDR3 DNA sequence: TGTGCCAGCAGTGAACAATCCGTGGGGTATGCCTACGAGCAGTACTTC. Its translation is CASSEQSVGYAYEQYF.